This T cell receptor (beta chain) was sequenced for a study of blood T cells in healthy people across ages (dated by TCRdb to between 2015 and 2017). About the study as a whole: In model experiments, template switching captured about one uniquely barcoded TCR beta cDNA molecule for every two T cells. To avoid experimental bias, donors of different ages were spread randomly across the sequencing lanes. Age-related changes in TCR beta repertoire diversity were measured in the study by deep sequencing normalized with unique cDNA molecular identifiers. For two donors (one aged 18 to 30 and one aged 80 or older), the study analyzed two additional independent replicas of 1 million unique cDNA reads from the same blood draw. Four age groups were formed from the donors: young (average approximately 15 years), middle-aged (approximately 40), aged (62) and long-lived (82). Broader findings and caveats from the paper: As age increased, observed TCR beta diversity per million T cells dropped in a roughly linear way, and a significant reduction was already evident by age 40. There was a strong correlation between observed TCR beta diversity and the percentage of naive T cells measured by flow cytometry. Compared with the aged group, the long-lived group had more naive CD4+ T cells, fewer expanded clones and increased TCR diversity, suggesting age selection. Because donor CMV infection status was unknown, age-related changes in expanded clonotypes were potentially confounded. Conclusive comparison of naive and antigen-experienced compartments was prevented by the profiling of bulk unsorted PBMCs. Estimates of total diversity based on one million sequenced T cells were regarded as lower bounds and as underestimates.

Systemically healthy Caucasian individuals from Russia, approximately 39 in total and aged about 6 to 90 years, were included as donors. Around 10 milliliters of peripheral blood were drawn from each donor into EDTA-treated Vacutainer tubes. PBMCs were isolated by Ficoll-Paque density-gradient centrifugation, with at least 7 million obtained per sample. Total RNA, at least 5.5 micrograms per sample, was extracted from PBMCs with Trizol reagent. The percentages of naive CD45RAhigh/CD27high T cells were determined by flow cytometry on a PBMC aliquot from every donor. As to this clonotype: Its antigen specificity is not known. No clone much larger than this one lies a single base away; base qualities are absent.

Reading the germline V gene gives CDR1 MGHRA and CDR2 YSYEKL. The junction carries 8 bases between V and J, which are trimmed by 2 bases and 1 base respectively. The CDR3 starts with the cysteine, ends with the phenylalanine, and has 15 residues. CDR3 DNA only is kept here, 45 bases in frame from base 1. The library relied on 5' RACE. Instrument used: Illumina HiSeq 2500. A second PCR of roughly 6 to 12 cycles was performed with a sample-barcoded 5' primer and a J-beta primer mix. A template-switch 5' adaptor carrying 12 random nucleotides introduced a unique molecular identifier onto each TCR beta cDNA molecule. Each sample yielded at least 3 million CDR3-containing paired-end reads. All of the RNA was converted into first-strand cDNA using the Mint cDNA synthesis kit, with a TRBC-specific oligonucleotide serving as the primer. Following uracil-DNA glycosylase treatment, a first 18-cycle PCR with universal primers M1SS and BC2_uni_R was performed on all cDNA. For the original study's pipeline: For normalization, 1 million high-quality reads, each with a distinct molecular identifier, were randomly selected from each sample. Instead of being binned into consensus sequences, reads with shared molecular identifiers were discarded. MiTCR, with a Q25 quality threshold and the strictest error-elimination algorithm, was used for CDR3 identification, clonotype clustering and error correction. A nonparametric unseen species model using Euler transformation provided a lower-bound estimate of total TCR beta diversity. TCRdb applied fastp at Q25 and MiXCR to the public reads, then kept only in-frame beta chains. Each entry merges the rows of one CDR3 protein and shows their most common DNA and genes. These V and J calls are TCRdb output, not the study's own analysis. For this sample the table gives 1.5 million to 2 million distinct CDR3 sequences, of which less than 50% were detected only once. Approximately 2.1% of the sample is taken by the ten largest.

Material: blood. The TCR originated in a woman aged 40 to 50 in good health. Here the chain combines TRBV4-1 and TRBJ1-4; the D gene is perhaps TRBD1, on 6 matching bases. CDR3 sequence: CASSQRGLTNEKLFF. The DNA sequence is given as TGCGCCAGCAGCCAAAGGGGGTTAACTAATGAAAAACTGTTTTTT.